Below, 5 T cell receptor beta chains from the same sample are listed, as sequenced in a study of shared clonotypes between healthy human individuals. Profiled with immunoSEQ multiplex PCR; TCRdb holds only in-frame clones, not every one. This sample has 1.5 million to 1.9 million clones; 95% to 99% occur once, and the top ten carry around 0.47%. Sequencing was carried out using naive CD4+ T cells sorted from blood. The subset denotes: CD45RA+ positively selected. These receptors all come from a man younger than 40 in good health.

The chain carries TRBV18 and TRBJ2-7; 10 positions agree with TRBD2. The CDR3 extends over 17 amino acids. Trimming took 0 bases from V and 2 from J; bases not matched to a gene: 7. CDR1 is KGHSH, CDR2 LQKENI, per germline. CDR3 bases: TGTGCCAGCTCACCACCACCCCCGGGACTAGCGACCTACGAGCAGTACTTC. Translation: CASSPPPPGLATYEQYF. The full variable domain, completed using reference TRBV18 and TRBJ2-7, is NAGVMQNPRHLVRRRGQEARLRCSPMKGHSHVYWYRQLPEEGLKFMVYLQKENIIDESGMPKERFSAEFPKEGPSILRIQQVVRGDSAAYFCASSPPPPGLATYEQYFGPGTRLTVT.

J is TRBJ2-2 and V is TRBV6-1; D is undetermined. This CDR3 spans 17 amino acids. Trimming cost V 2 bases and J 1 base, with 14 bases left between them. The germline V gene has CDR1 MNHNS and CDR2 SASEGT. The CDR3 DNA reads as TGTGCCAGCAGTGAATTTCTTTCGGGCAGGAACACCGGGGAGCTGTTTTTT. It yields the protein CASSEFLSGRNTGELFF.

With respect to this clone: Within the sample, other DNA sequences also encode this same CDR3. The genes are TRBV18 and TRBJ2-7, with no clear D. The length of the CDR3 is 12 residues. From germline, CDR1 is KGHSH and CDR2 LQKENI. V was pared by 3 bases and J by 3 bases, with 6 bases between. The CDR3 nucleotides read TGTGCCAGCTCACCGTTGGGCTACGAGCAGTACTTC. Its protein product is CASSPLGYEQYF.

The rearrangement links TRBV5-4 to TRBJ2-2, with 12 positions matching TRBD2. CDR3 length: 16 amino acids. Germline values: CDR1 SGHNT, CDR2 YYREEE (reference sequence). Losses at the gene ends were 5 bases for V and 5 bases for J; bases not matched to a gene: 7. The CDR3 spells CASSHGLAGFTGELFF. CDR3 in DNA: TGTGCCAGCAGTCACGGACTAGCGGGGTTTACCGGGGAGCTGTTTTTT. The full variable domain, completed using reference TRBV5-4 and TRBJ2-2, is ETGVTQSPTHLIKTRGQQVTLRCSSQSGHNTVSWYQQALGQGPQFIFQYYREEENGRGNFPPRFSGLQFPNYSSELNVNALELDDSALYLCASSHGLAGFTGELFFGEGSRLTVL.

The chain combines TRBV7-6 with TRBJ2-7; D is undetermined. The CDR3 runs 13 residues. Germline CDR1 SGHVS, CDR2 FNYEAQ. V was trimmed by 5 bases and J by 7 bases, leaving 15 bases between them. CDR3 protein: CASSPRVSGEQYF. Written as DNA, the CDR3 is TGTGCCAGCAGCCCTAGGGTATCGGGTGAGCAGTACTTC.